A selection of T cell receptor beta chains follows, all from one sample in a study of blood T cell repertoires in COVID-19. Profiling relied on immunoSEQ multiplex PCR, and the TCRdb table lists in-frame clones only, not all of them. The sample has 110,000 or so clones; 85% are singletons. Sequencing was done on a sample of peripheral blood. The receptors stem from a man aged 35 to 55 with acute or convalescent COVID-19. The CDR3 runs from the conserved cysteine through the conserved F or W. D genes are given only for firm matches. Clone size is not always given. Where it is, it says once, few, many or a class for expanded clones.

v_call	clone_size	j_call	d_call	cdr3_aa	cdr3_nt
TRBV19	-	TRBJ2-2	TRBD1	CASSIRTGETGELFF	TGTGCCAGTAGTATAAGGACAGGGGAAACCGGGGAGCTGTTTTTT
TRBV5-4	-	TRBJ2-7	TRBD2	CASSLEAGKPYEQYF	TGTGCCAGCAGCTTGGAAGCGGGGAAGCCCTACGAGCAGTACTTC
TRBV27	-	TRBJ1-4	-	CASSPRMRGRVHEKLFF	TGTGCCAGCAGTCCCCGTATGCGGGGAAGGGTACATGAAAAACTGTTTTTT
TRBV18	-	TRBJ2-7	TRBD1	CASSRDRGTYEQYF	TGTGCCAGCTCACGGGACAGGGGAACCTACGAGCAGTACTTC
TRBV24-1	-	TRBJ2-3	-	CATSDSLGDTDTQYF	TGTGCCACCAGTGATTCCTTAGGGGACACAGATACGCAGTATTTT
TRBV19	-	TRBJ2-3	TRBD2	CASSMGALAGADTQYF	TGTGCCAGTAGTATGGGAGCACTAGCGGGGGCAGATACGCAGTATTTT
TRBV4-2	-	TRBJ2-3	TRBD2	CASSQDGLAGGFTDTQYF	TGTGCCAGCAGCCAAGATGGGCTAGCGGGGGGGTTCACAGATACGCAGTATTTT
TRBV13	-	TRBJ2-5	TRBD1	CASSQRARGFTETQYF	TGTGCCAGCAGCCAAAGGGCCAGGGGGTTTACAGAGACCCAGTACTTC
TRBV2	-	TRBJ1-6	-	CASSEDRRSYNSPLHF	TGTGCCAGCAGTGAAGACAGAAGGTCCTATAATTCACCCCTCCACTTT
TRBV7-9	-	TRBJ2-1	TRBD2	CASSTYGAGGRNEQFF	TGTGCCAGCAGCACCTACGGGGCGGGGGGCAGGAATGAGCAGTTCTTC
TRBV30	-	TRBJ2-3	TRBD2	CAVAFSGGADTQYF	TGTGCCGTGGCCTTTAGCGGGGGGGCGGATACGCAGTATTTT
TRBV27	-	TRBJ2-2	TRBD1	CAIDRANTGELFF	TGTGCCATCGACAGGGCGAACACCGGGGAGCTGTTTTTT
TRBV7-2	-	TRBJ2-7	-	CASSLDSQIYEQYF	TGTGCCAGCAGCTTAGATAGCCAAATTTACGAGCAGTACTTC
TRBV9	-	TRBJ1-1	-	CASSVGFAGPGTEAFF	TGTGCCAGCAGCGTAGGGTTTGCGGGACCGGGCACTGAAGCTTTCTTT
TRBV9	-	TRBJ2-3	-	CASSVGYATSTDTQYF	TGTGCCAGCAGCGTAGGTTATGCGACTAGCACAGATACGCAGTATTTT
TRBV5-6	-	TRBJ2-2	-	CASSLAGRGRTGELFF	TGTGCCAGCAGCTTGGCTGGCAGAGGAAGGACCGGGGAGCTGTTTTTT
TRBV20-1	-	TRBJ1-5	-	CSASRQPQHF	TGCAGTGCCTCTCGTCAGCCCCAGCATTTT
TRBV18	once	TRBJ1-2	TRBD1	CASSPSRDRGYGYTF	TGTGCCAGCTCACCAAGCCGGGACAGGGGGTATGGCTACACCTTC
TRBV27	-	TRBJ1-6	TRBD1	CASRRDSVNSPLHF	TGTGCCAGCCGGAGGGACAGCGTTAATTCACCCCTCCACTTT
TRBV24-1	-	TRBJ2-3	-	CATSHGDTQYF	TGTGCCACGAGCCACGGGGATACGCAGTATTTT
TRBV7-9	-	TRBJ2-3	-	CASSLAGAPADTQYF	TGTGCCAGCAGCTTAGCAGGGGCCCCGGCAGATACGCAGTATTTT
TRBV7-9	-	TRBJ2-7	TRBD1	CASSLGTGGSEQYF	TGTGCCAGCAGCTTAGGGACAGGGGGCTCCGAGCAGTACTTC
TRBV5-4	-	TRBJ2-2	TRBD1	CASSPQGADTGELFF	TGTGCCAGCAGCCCCCAGGGGGCGGACACCGGGGAGCTGTTTTTT
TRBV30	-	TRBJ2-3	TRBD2	CAWSGLAGADTQYF	TGTGCCTGGAGCGGACTAGCGGGGGCAGATACGCAGTATTTT
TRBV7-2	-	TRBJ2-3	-	CASSPDLEDTQYF	TGTGCCAGCAGCCCGGATCTAGAAGATACGCAGTATTTT
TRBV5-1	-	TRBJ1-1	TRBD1	CASSPRQGDTEAFF	TGCGCCAGCAGCCCCAGACAGGGTGACACTGAAGCTTTCTTT
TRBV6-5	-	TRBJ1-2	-	CASSYYERGYGYTF	TGTGCCAGCAGTTACTATGAACGCGGCTATGGCTACACCTTC